The next 20 T cell receptor beta chains were all read from a single sample in a study of radiation and T cells in renal cell carcinoma. The time point: blood 4 weeks post-SBRT, at nephrectomy. Treatment denoted: 15 Gy SBRT to primary tumor, nephrectomy 4 weeks later. Repertoires were generated with immunoSEQ multiplex PCR, while TCRdb's copy carries only in-frame clones and drops some. The sample has roughly 82,000 clones, roughly nine tenths seen once. The material was blood, obtained from a patient whose treatment included radiotherapy and nephrectomy. Source of these receptors: a woman aged 65 to 85 with renal cell carcinoma.

J is TRBJ1-2 and V is TRBV30; 9 nucleotides align to TRBD1. V lost 3 bases to trimming and J lost 2 bases; unmatched junction nucleotides: 7. The CDR3 sequence is 15 residues long. Germline CDR1 reads GTSNPN; CDR2 reads SVGIG (reference sequence). The CDR3 DNA reads as TGTGCCTGGAGGCCACCTGGACAGGGGAACTATGGCTACACCTTC. Its translation is CAWRPPGQGNYGYTF.

This chain joins TRBV19 and TRBJ1-4; the D is unclear. The CDR3 covers 13 residues. Germline V gene sequence: CDR1 LNHDA, CDR2 SQIVND (reference sequence). Trimming removed 8 bases at V and 8 bases at J, with 15 bases between. CDR3 in amino acids: CASLGPNSEKLFF. The CDR3 bases are TGTGCCAGTCTAGGACCAAACAGCGAAAAACTGTTTTTT. Complete variable domain (other parts from reference TRBV19 and TRBJ1-4): DGGITQSPKYLFRKEGQNVTLSCEQNLNHDAMYWYRQDPGQGLRLIYYSQIVNDFQKGDIAEGYSVSREKKESFPLTVTSAQKNPTAFYLCASLGPNSEKLFFGSGTQLSVL.

The chain recombines TRBV6-5 with TRBJ2-2; maybe TRBD1 (6 bases). CDR1 and CDR2 (germline): MNHEY, SVGAGI. This CDR3 region has 15 residues. V shed 7 bases and J shed 5 bases, with 17 bases lying between them. The CDR3 DNA is TGTGCCAGCAACTCCAGGGGCCAGGGGACCGGGGAGCTGTTTTTT. This encodes CASNSRGQGTGELFF.

The rearrangement uses TRBV5-1 and TRBJ1-1; 8 positions match TRBD1. J gave up 1 base and V 4 bases, and 6 bases lay outside the gene matches. The CDR3 runs 15 residues. Per the germline V gene, CDR1 is SGHRS and CDR2 is YFSETQ. The CDR3 region is CASSVPQGENTEAFF. CDR3 sequence (DNA): TGCGCCAGCAGCGTCCCACAGGGGGAGAACACTGAAGCTTTCTTT.

The chain recombines TRBV7-8 with TRBJ2-7; no firm D call. Trimming left V 2 bases short and J 3 bases short, with 14 bases between. CDR1 is SGHVS, CDR2 FQNEAQ, per germline. The length of the CDR3 is 15 residues. The CDR3 bases are TGTGCCAGCAGCTTAATCGGCAGTGAAAACTACGAGCAGTACTTC. Encoded protein: CASSLIGSENYEQYF.

The chain combines TRBV6-5 with TRBJ1-2; D might be TRBD1 (5 bases). V was trimmed by 5 bases and J by 2 bases, leaving 15 bases between them. This CDR3 comprises 15 residues. Germline CDR1 reads MNHEY; CDR2 reads SVGAGI. The CDR3 region has the DNA TGTGCCAGCAGTCCCCGTTTGGGGGAAAACTATGGCTACACCTTC. Protein product: CASSPRLGENYGYTF.

CDR3 in amino acids: CASSSGSGVDTGELFF. The CDR3 nucleotides are TGTGCCAGCAGCTCCGGTTCAGGAGTGGACACCGGGGAGCTGTTTTTT. This chain uses TRBV7-3 with TRBJ2-2; D not resolved. Germline V gene sequence: CDR1 SGHTA, CDR2 FQGTGA. Trimming took 4 bases from V and 3 from J, leaving 15 bases between them. There are 16 residues in the CDR3.

The rearrangement links TRBV30 to TRBJ1-1; TRBD1 aligns across 7 bases. Germline-derived CDR1 and CDR2 are GTSNPN and SVGIG (reference sequence). The CDR3 runs to 13 residues. Trimming at V came to 3 bases and at J to 4 bases, leaving 5 bases not matched to a gene. The CDR3 coding sequence is TGTGCCTGGAGGCGACAGGGAGGCACTGAAGCTTTCTTT. Its protein is CAWRRQGGTEAFF.

This chain links TRBV9 with TRBJ2-7, with 11 bases identical to TRBD1. This CDR3 has 14 amino acids. Germline loops: CDR1 SGDLS, CDR2 YYNGEE. V dropped 3 bases and J dropped 10; count of bases not matched to a gene: 9. CDR3 sequence: CASSGTGGAHPQYF. DNA of the CDR3: TGTGCCAGCAGCGGGACAGGGGGCGCCCATCCTCAGTACTTC.

The gene calls are TRBV7-2 and TRBJ1-6; D uncertain. Germline V CDR1 and CDR2: SGHTA, FQGNSA. The CDR3 totals 13 residues. V lost 0 bases and J 10 bases, leaving 7 bases between the germline ends. For the CDR3, the DNA is TGTGCCAGCAGCTTAGCAGGTTTCTCACCCCTCCACTTT. It translates to CASSLAGFSPLHF.

The chain has TRBV19 and TRBJ2-2; 8 bases map to TRBD1. The trim removed 7 bases at V and 2 bases at J, leaving 6 bases unmatched. Germline CDR1 and CDR2: LNHDA and SQIVND (reference sequence). The CDR3 spans 15 residues. The CDR3 region has the DNA TGTGCCAGTAAGATAGCAGGGGGCAACACCGGGGAGCTGTTTTTT. It yields the protein CASKIAGGNTGELFF.

The chain carries TRBV7-2 and TRBJ1-6; D unclear. There are 13 residues in the CDR3. CDR1 and CDR2 (germline): SGHTA, FQGNSA. Trimming took off 2 bases at V and 4 bases at J, with 3 bases between the two ends. Written as DNA, the CDR3 is TGTGCCAGCAGCTTAAGTTATAATTCACCCCTCCACTTT. Its translation is CASSLSYNSPLHF.

This chain joins TRBV30 and TRBJ1-2; weak D call: TRBD1 (6 bases). This CDR3 contains 14 residues. Per germline, CDR1 GTSNPN and CDR2 SVGIG (reference sequence). V gave up 3 bases and J gave up 3 bases, with 14 bases separating them. CDR3 loop: CAWRVSGADYGYTF. As DNA, the CDR3 is TGTGCCTGGAGGGTTTCAGGGGCTGACTATGGCTACACCTTC.

The V gene is TRBV4-2, the J gene TRBJ2-3, with D possibly being TRBD1 (5 bases). CDR1 and CDR2 (germline): LGHNA, YNFKEQ. This CDR3 has 16 amino acids. With 0 bases removed from V and 0 bases from J, the gap between germline ends came to 10 bases. CDR3 protein: CASSQDPQGSTDTQYF. In DNA, the CDR3 is TGTGCCAGCAGCCAAGATCCCCAGGGCAGCACAGATACGCAGTATTTT.

V gene TRBV5-6 combines with J gene TRBJ1-3; tentatively, D is TRBD1 (6 bases). CDR3 length: 14 amino acids. Germline V lookup: CDR1 SGHDT, CDR2 YYEEEE. The V gene lost 4 bases and the J gene lost 2 bases, with 10 bases spanning the gap. The CDR3 region has the DNA TGTGCCAGCAGCCTCAGGGGCCCTGGAAACACCATATATTTT. It specifies CASSLRGPGNTIYF.

The gene calls are TRBV28 and TRBJ2-3; perhaps D is TRBD1 or TRBD2 (5 bases each). V gave up 6 bases and J gave up 11 bases, with 15 bases separating them. The CDR3 is made up of 12 amino acids. Germline CDR1 and CDR2: MDHEN and SYDVKM. The CDR3 DNA reads TGTGCCAGCAGCCCCCCACTGGGGGTGCAGTATTTT. As protein: CASSPPLGVQYF.

The rearrangement joins TRBV6-1 to TRBJ1-2, with D unresolved. This CDR3 comprises 13 residues. Germline lookup yields CDR1 MNHNS and CDR2 SASEGT. The V end lost 4 bases, the J end lost 8 bases, and 14 bases lay between the germline ends. CDR3 bases: TGTGCCAGCAGTGCCTTGAGGGTTGGCGGCTACACCTTC. Translated: CASSALRVGGYTF.

The V gene is TRBV5-8, the J gene TRBJ2-5, with 12 bases aligning to TRBD2. CDR3 size: 15 residues. Germline CDR1 SGHTS, CDR2 YDEGEE. V dropped 7 bases and J dropped 4; count of bases not matched to a gene: 8. The CDR3 nucleotides read TGTGCCAGCGTTGGACTAGCGGGGACTTTAGAGACCCAGTACTTC. It translates to CASVGLAGTLETQYF.

The chain couples TRBV9 to TRBJ2-3; either TRBD1 or TRBD2 may supply D (5 bases each). CDR1 SGDLS and CDR2 YYNGEE come from the germline V gene. The CDR3 runs 14 residues. With 4 bases removed from V and 4 bases from J, the gap between germline ends came to 13 bases. The CDR3 DNA sequence: TGTGCCAGCAGCTCCCTCGGGACGGCAGATACGCAGTATTTT. Translated, it gives CASSSLGTADTQYF.

This chain joins TRBV27 and TRBJ2-2; TRBD1 is a possible D gene (5 bases). Trimming stripped 6 bases from V and 7 bases from J, with 9 bases between. The CDR3 is made up of 12 amino acids. CDR1 and CDR2 (germline): MNHEY, SMNVEV (reference sequence). The CDR3 reads CASSRQSGELFF. The CDR3 nucleotides are TGTGCCAGCAGCCGACAGAGCGGGGAGCTGTTTTTT.